The 25 T cell receptor beta chains given below trace back to one sample, sequenced in a study of T cell repertoires in cytomegalovirus infection. Each CDR3 protein gets one entry after TCRdb re-called the reads with MiXCR. The table lists 150,000 to 200,000 distinct CDR3 sequences, about 21% of them singletons. The specimen sequenced was PBMCs. All receptors derive from a human donor in good health (CMV status not recorded). Some clones in this sample may be carry-over from other donors' samples.

This clonotype was detected a few times. The chain joins TRBV28 to TRBJ1-6; a possible D gene is TRBD1 (6 bases). V was shortened by 4 bases and J by 10 bases, with 23 bases between the two germline ends. This CDR3 contains 17 residues. Germline lookup yields CDR1 MDHEN and CDR2 SYDVKM. CDR3 DNA sequence: TGTGCCAGCAGTTCCCGACCAGGGGCGGCCTTCGGGTCACCCCTCCACTTT. Its translation: CASSSRPGAAFGSPLHF.

This clonotype has more than one count but fewer than ten. The rearrangement uses TRBV6-6 and TRBJ1-2; 11 nucleotides align to TRBD1. With V trimmed by 2 bases and J by 1 base, 9 bases remained unmatched. Germline CDR1 and CDR2: MNHNY and SVGAGI (reference sequence). This CDR3 has 18 amino acids. The CDR3 region is CASSYSGDRGLINYGYTF. CDR3 nucleotides: TGTGCCAGCAGTTACAGTGGGGACAGGGGGTTAATTAACTATGGCTACACCTTC.

This clonotype was observed at least ten times. The chain has TRBV6-2 or TRBV6-3 and TRBJ2-3; D unclear. The CDR3 is made up of 13 amino acids. Trimming shortened V by 0 bases and J by 6 bases, and 7 bases separated the two germline ends. The germline CDR1 and CDR2 sequences are MNHEY and SVGEGT. The CDR3: CASSYSLGDTQYF. CDR3 nucleotides: TGTGCCAGCAGTTACTCGCTAGGCGATACGCAGTATTTT.

This clonotype was seen at least ten times. This chain joins TRBV18 and TRBJ2-1; the D gene is possibly TRBD2 (6 bases). Trimming cost V 6 bases and J 0 bases, with 15 bases left between them. The CDR3 loop spans 16 amino acids. In germline, CDR1 is KGHSH, CDR2 LQKENI. The CDR3 region is CASSPGGSSSYNEQFF. CDR3 bases: TGTGCCAGCTCGCCCGGGGGATCTAGCTCCTACAATGAGCAGTTCTTC.

The chain employs TRBV27 and TRBJ2-7, with D possibly matching TRBD2 (6 bases). The CDR3 runs 15 residues. Germline loops: CDR1 MNHEY, CDR2 SMNVEV (reference sequence). V was shortened by 5 bases and J by 0 bases, with 14 bases between the two germline ends. DNA of the CDR3: TGTGCCAGCAGTGGCAGGGAGGTCCCCTCCTACGAGCAGTACTTC. The encoded protein is CASSGREVPSYEQYF.

This clonotype came up many times. The chain carries TRBV29-1 and TRBJ2-7; 9 bases are a match to TRBD1. Per germline, CDR1 SQVTM and CDR2 ANQGSEA. This CDR3 is built from 14 residues. The V gene end was trimmed by 6 bases and the J gene end by 3 bases; junction bases not matched to a gene: 9. CDR3: CSVAPGQGNYEQYF. CDR3 coding DNA: TGCAGCGTGGCCCCGGGACAGGGCAACTACGAGCAGTACTTC.

This clonotype was seen a few times. The chain couples TRBV5-5 to TRBJ2-1; TRBD2 agrees at 7 bases. The length of the CDR3 is 16 residues. V lost 4 bases to trimming and J lost 5 bases; unmatched junction nucleotides: 12. Germline CDR1 is SGHKS and CDR2 is YYEKEE (reference sequence). As DNA, the CDR3 is TGTGCCAGCAGCCGCTCGCCGACTAGCACTGACAATGAGCAGTTCTTC. Protein product: CASSRSPTSTDNEQFF.

This chain uses TRBV2 with TRBJ2-7; weak D call: TRBD1 (6 bases). CDR3 size: 13 residues. V lost 11 bases and J 2 bases, leaving 16 bases between the germline ends. Germline values: CDR1 SNHLY, CDR2 FYNNEI. CDR3 DNA sequence: TGTGCCCACAATGCAGGGGCCACCTACGAGCAGTACTTC. Protein product: CAHNAGATYEQYF.

This clonotype was counted a few times. The chain combines TRBV14 with TRBJ1-2; D unclear. The CDR3 is 13 amino acids. Trimming removed 0 bases from V and 2 bases from J, with 4 bases in between. Germline values: CDR1 SGHDN, CDR2 FVKESK. CDR3 loop: CASSQDVNYGYTF. Written as DNA, the CDR3 is TGTGCCAGCAGCCAAGACGTCAACTATGGCTACACCTTC.

The V call is TRBV20-1, the J call TRBJ1-4; possibly TRBD1 for D (5 bases). Germline CDR1 is DFQATT and CDR2 is SNEGSKA (reference sequence). There are 14 residues in the CDR3. Trimming pared 2 bases from V and 6 bases from J, leaving 13 bases between. CDR3 bases: TGCAGTGCTAGACAGGGTAGATCCGATGAAAAACTGTTTTTT. It codes for CSARQGRSDEKLFF.

This rearrangement joins TRBV6-1 to TRBJ2-7; D perhaps matches TRBD1 (5 bases). The CDR3 spans 14 residues. Germline lookup yields CDR1 MNHNS and CDR2 SASEGT. Trimming removed 8 bases from V and 0 bases from J, with 14 bases in between. CDR3 sequence (DNA): TGTGCCAGCGGGGCGACGGTAAGCTCCTACGAGCAGTACTTC. Protein product: CASGATVSSYEQYF.

The chain carries TRBV12-3 or TRBV12-4 and TRBJ1-2, with TRBD1 matching 7 bases. This CDR3 has 16 residues. After removal of 4 bases from V and 4 bases from J, the junction contained 12 bases not matched to a gene. CDR3 sequence (DNA): TGTGCCAGCAGTTCCCACTCGGAGGGGGCGGGCTATGGCTACACCTTC. Protein product: CASSSHSEGAGYGYTF.

The chain carries TRBV29-1 and TRBJ1-2; weak D call: TRBD1 (6 bases). CDR3 length: 15 residues. Germline V gene lookup returns CDR1 SQVTM and CDR2 ANQGSEA. V was trimmed by 3 bases and J by 0 bases, leaving 14 bases between them. CDR3 residues: CSVDGVDSPNYGYTF. The DNA of the CDR3 is TGCAGCGTTGACGGGGTGGACAGTCCTAACTATGGCTACACCTTC.

Many counts were recorded for this clonotype. The chain carries TRBV7-2 and TRBJ2-1; no clear D. V was cut by 3 bases and J by 7 bases, with 13 bases left in between. Germline assignment: CDR1 SGHTA and CDR2 FQGNSA. The CDR3 consists of 14 residues. The CDR3 sequence: CASSFNRFLNEQFF. The CDR3, as DNA: TGTGCCAGCAGCTTCAATAGGTTCCTAAATGAGCAGTTCTTC.

The chain is built from TRBV29-1 and TRBJ2-3; D gene unclear. This CDR3 is built from 14 residues. Germline V CDR1 and CDR2: SQVTM, ANQGSEA. The V and J ends lost 6 bases and 8 bases respectively, with 21 bases between them. CDR3: CSVRLDGPASTQYF. Here the CDR3 DNA reads TGCAGCGTCCGTTTAGACGGGCCCGCTTCTACGCAGTATTTT.

A single count supports this clonotype. The chain carries TRBV7-2 and TRBJ2-5, with TRBD2 matching over 8 bases. V trimming: 0 bases; J trimming: 10 bases; junction bases outside the gene matches: 7. This CDR3 contains 14 residues. Germline V gene data show CDR1 as SGHTA and CDR2 as FQGNSA. The CDR3 bases are TGTGCCAGCAGCTTAGCAGCGGGGGTTGAAATCCAGTACTTC. Protein sequence: CASSLAAGVEIQYF.

The chain combines TRBV3-1 with TRBJ1-1; D is possibly TRBD1 (5 bases). The germline V gene encodes CDR1 LGHDT and CDR2 YNNKEL (reference sequence). V dropped 2 bases and J dropped 7 bases, with 8 bases sitting between them. CDR3 size: 12 residues. The CDR3 spells CASSQPGLEAFF. CDR3 nucleotide sequence: TGTGCCAGCAGCCAACCGGGACTTGAAGCTTTCTTT.

This clonotype occurred a few times. The chain carries TRBV25-1 and TRBJ2-7, with D possibly being TRBD1 (5 bases). The CDR3 consists of 15 residues. V shed 2 bases and J shed 6 bases, with 17 bases lying between them. From germline, CDR1 is MGHDK and CDR2 SYGVNS. The CDR3 reads CASSEVSGRLGEQYF. The CDR3, as DNA: TGTGCCAGCAGTGAAGTCTCAGGGCGTTTAGGCGAGCAGTACTTC.

This clonotype occurred many times. The chain combines TRBV6-2 or TRBV6-3 with TRBJ2-1; TRBD2 matches at 10 bases. The CDR3 consists of 15 residues. The V gene end was trimmed by 6 bases and the J gene end by 6 bases; junction bases not matched to a gene: 8. Germline CDR1 reads MNHEY; CDR2 reads SVGEGT. CDR3 loop: CASRGLAGVPNEQFF. The CDR3 nucleotides read TGTGCCAGCAGGGGCCTAGCGGGAGTCCCCAATGAGCAGTTCTTC.

This clonotype was seen a handful of times. The chain joins TRBV11-1 to TRBJ2-7, with TRBD1 matching over 7 bases. V shed 7 bases and J 6 bases; nucleotides not matched to a gene: 12. The CDR3 is made up of 14 amino acids. Germline CDR1 reads SGHAT; CDR2 reads FQDESV (reference sequence). This CDR3 reads CASTPRQGGSEQYF. The CDR3 DNA follows: TGTGCCAGCACCCCCCGACAGGGTGGGTCCGAGCAGTACTTC.

The CDR3 DNA reads TGCAGTGCTGAGGACGAGGGCTACACCTTC. It translates to CSAEDEGYTF. V and J are TRBV20-1 and TRBJ1-2; D gene uncertain. V dropped 5 bases and J dropped 8 bases, with 9 bases sitting between them. This CDR3 has 10 amino acids. CDR1 and CDR2 (germline): DFQATT, SNEGSKA (reference sequence).

Comment on this clonotype: A much larger clone differs by one base, so this may be a read error. This chain connects TRBV10-3 to TRBJ2-1; possibly TRBD1 for D (5 bases). The length of the CDR3 is 17 residues. V was trimmed by 0 bases and J by 6 bases, leaving 18 bases between them. Looked up from germline, CDR1 is ENHRY and CDR2 is SYGVKD. The CDR3 DNA sequence: TGTGCCATCAGTGAGTCGATACACGCCGGTAGGGGCAATGAGCAGTTCTTC. As protein: CAISESIHAGRGNEQFF.

The sample holds a few counts of this clonotype. The V gene is TRBV7-6, the J gene TRBJ2-2; D call uncertain. This CDR3 comprises 15 residues. The germline V gene encodes CDR1 SGHVS and CDR2 FNYEAQ. Trimming left V 5 bases short and J 1 base short, with 11 bases between. The CDR3: CASSGSDGNTGELFF. The CDR3 DNA follows: TGTGCCAGCAGCGGATCGGACGGGAACACCGGGGAGCTGTTTTTT.

The chain combines TRBV11-1 with TRBJ2-1; no clear D. From germline, CDR1 is SGHAT and CDR2 FQDESV (reference sequence). V dropped 3 bases and J dropped 2 bases, with 8 bases sitting between them. The CDR3 extends over 14 amino acids. The CDR3, as DNA: TGTGCCAGCAGCTTCTCCCAGGCCTACAATGAGCAGTTCTTC. As protein: CASSFSQAYNEQFF.

In the case of this clonotype: This may come from a read error, since a much larger clone is one base off. The chain is built from TRBV5-1 and TRBJ2-5, with unresolved D. The CDR3 length is 14 residues. Germline V CDR1 and CDR2: SGHRS, YFSETQ. V was clipped by 0 bases and J by 7 bases, with 13 bases between them. The CDR3 region has the DNA TGCGCCAGCAGCTTGGAGTTTGAGAAAGGGACCCAGTACTTC. Its translation: CASSLEFEKGTQYF.